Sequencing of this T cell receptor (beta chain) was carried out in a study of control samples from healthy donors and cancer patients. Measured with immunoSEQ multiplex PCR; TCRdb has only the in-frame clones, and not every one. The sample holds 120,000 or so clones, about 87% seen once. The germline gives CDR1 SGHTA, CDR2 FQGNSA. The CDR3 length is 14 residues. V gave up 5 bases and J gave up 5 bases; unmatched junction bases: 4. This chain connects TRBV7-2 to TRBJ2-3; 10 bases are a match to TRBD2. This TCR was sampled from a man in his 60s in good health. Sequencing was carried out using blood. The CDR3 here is CASSEGLALDTQYF. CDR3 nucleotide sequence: TGTGCCAGCAGCGAGGGACTAGCGCTAGATACGCAGTATTTT. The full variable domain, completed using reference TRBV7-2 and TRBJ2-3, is GAGVSQSPSNKVTEKGKDVELRCDPISGHTALYWYRQSLGQGLEFLIYFQGNSAPDKSGLPSDRFSAERTGGSVSTLTIQRTQQEDSAVYLCASSEGLALDTQYFGPGTRLTVL.